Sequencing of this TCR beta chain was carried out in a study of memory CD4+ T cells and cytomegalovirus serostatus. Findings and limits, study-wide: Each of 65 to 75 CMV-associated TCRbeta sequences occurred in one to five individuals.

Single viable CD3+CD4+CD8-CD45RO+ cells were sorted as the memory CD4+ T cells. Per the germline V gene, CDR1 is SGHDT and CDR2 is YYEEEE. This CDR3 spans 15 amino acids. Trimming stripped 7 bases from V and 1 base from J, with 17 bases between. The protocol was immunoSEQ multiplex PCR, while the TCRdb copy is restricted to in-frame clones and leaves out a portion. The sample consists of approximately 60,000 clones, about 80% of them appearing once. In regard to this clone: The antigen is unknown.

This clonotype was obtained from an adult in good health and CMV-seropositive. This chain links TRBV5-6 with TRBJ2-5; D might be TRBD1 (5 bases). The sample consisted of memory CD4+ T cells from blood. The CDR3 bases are TGTGCCAGCCGAGGCTTTGGGGCTTTCCAAGAGACCCAGTACTTC. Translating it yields CASRGFGAFQETQYF.